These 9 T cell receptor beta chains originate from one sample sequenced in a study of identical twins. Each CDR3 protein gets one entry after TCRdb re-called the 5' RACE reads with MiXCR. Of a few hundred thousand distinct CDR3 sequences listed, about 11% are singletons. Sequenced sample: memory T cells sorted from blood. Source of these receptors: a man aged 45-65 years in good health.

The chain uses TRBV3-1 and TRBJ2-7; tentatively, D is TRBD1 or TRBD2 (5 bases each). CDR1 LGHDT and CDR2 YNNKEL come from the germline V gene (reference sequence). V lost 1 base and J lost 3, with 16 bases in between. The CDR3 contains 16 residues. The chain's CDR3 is CASSQGPSGAVYEQYF. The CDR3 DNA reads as TGTGCCAGCAGCCAAGGCCCCTCCGGGGCCGTCTACGAGCAGTACTTC.

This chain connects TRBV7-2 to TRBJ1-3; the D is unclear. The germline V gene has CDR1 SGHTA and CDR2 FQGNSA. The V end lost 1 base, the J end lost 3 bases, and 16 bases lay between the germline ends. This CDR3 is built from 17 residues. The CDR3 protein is CASSLGFSGLHGNTIYF. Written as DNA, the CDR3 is TGTGCCAGCAGCTTAGGTTTCTCGGGTTTACATGGAAACACCATATATTTT.

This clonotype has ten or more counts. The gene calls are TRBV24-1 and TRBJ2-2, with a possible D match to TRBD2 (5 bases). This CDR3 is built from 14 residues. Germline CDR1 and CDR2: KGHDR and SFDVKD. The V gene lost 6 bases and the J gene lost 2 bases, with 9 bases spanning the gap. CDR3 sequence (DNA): TGTGCCACCAGTACGGAGGCCAACACCGGGGAGCTGTTTTTT. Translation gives CATSTEANTGELFF.

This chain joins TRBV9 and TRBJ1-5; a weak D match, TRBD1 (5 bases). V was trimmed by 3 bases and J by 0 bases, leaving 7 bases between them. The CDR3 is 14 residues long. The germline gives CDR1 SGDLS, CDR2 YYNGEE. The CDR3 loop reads CASSEGDSNQPQHF. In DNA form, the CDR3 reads TGTGCCAGCAGCGAAGGGGATAGCAATCAGCCCCAGCATTTT.

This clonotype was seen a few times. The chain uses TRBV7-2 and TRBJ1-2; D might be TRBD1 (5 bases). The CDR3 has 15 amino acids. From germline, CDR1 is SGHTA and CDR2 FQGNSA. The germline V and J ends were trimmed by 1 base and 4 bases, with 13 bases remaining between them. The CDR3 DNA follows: TGTGCCAGCAGCTTAGGTGGGGGAGGTGGCTATGGCTACACCTTC. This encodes CASSLGGGGGYGYTF.

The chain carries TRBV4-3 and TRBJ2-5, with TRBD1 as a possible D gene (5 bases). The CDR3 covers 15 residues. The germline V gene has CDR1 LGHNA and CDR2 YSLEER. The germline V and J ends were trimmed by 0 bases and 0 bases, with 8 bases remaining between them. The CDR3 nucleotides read TGCGCCAGCAGCCAAGATCCCAGGGACCAAGAGACCCAGTACTTC. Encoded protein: CASSQDPRDQETQYF.

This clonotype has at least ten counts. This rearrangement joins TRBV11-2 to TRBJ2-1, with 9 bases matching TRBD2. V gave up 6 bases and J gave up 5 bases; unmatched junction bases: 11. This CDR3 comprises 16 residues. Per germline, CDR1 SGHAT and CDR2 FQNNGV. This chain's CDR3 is CASRKGAGGRNNEQFF. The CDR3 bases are TGTGCCAGCAGGAAGGGGGCGGGAGGGCGAAACAATGAGCAGTTCTTC.

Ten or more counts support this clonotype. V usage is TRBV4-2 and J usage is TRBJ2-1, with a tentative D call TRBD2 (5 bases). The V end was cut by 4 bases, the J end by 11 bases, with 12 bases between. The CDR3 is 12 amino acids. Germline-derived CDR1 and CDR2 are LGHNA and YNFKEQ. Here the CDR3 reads CASSRTGEQQFF. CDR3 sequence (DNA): TGTGCCAGCAGCCGGACCGGGGAGCAGCAGTTCTTC.

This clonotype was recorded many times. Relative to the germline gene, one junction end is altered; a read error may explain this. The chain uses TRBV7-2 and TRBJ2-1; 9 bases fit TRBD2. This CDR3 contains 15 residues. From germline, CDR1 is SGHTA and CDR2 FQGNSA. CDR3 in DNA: TGTGCCAACAGCTTAGGGTTTAGCGGGGGAAATGAGCAGTTCTTC. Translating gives CANSLGFSGGNEQFF.